The source of this TCR beta chain is a study of cytomegalovirus exposure and HLA in healthy donors. Findings and limits, study-wide: There was a cluster of highly shared sequence variants that was likely a sequencing artifact. With high specificity and sensitivity, the classifier reportedly diagnosed cytomegalovirus status.

PCR used 60 Vbeta primers and 13 Jbeta primers. Sequencing was performed with immunoSEQ multiplex PCR; in TCRdb, only in-frame clones are kept and a portion is missing. The repertoire table contains roughly 120,000 clones. With regard to this clone: Its antigen remains unknown.

V lost 3 bases, J lost 2 bases, and 8 bases stayed unmatched. CDR1 and CDR2 (germline): MNHNY, SVGAGI (reference sequence). The CDR3 is 16 residues long. Source material: PBMCs. The chain employs TRBV6-6 and TRBJ2-5; 8 positions match TRBD2. The sequence was obtained from a man in his thirties or forties in good health and CMV-seronegative. For the CDR3, the DNA is TGTGCCAGCAGTTATTCGGGTAGCGGGAAACAAGAGACCCAGTACTTC. Encoded protein: CASSYSGSGKQETQYF.